Sequencing of this T cell receptor beta chain was carried out in a study of shared clonotypes between healthy human individuals. Turning to this clone: The identical CDR3 is also encoded by other nucleotide sequences in the sample.

The method was immunoSEQ multiplex PCR; TCRdb's version includes in-frame clones alone and lacks a portion of them. The sample holds 1,100,000 or so clones, 75% to 85% seen once. The V end lost 1 base, the J end lost 4 bases, and 7 bases lay between the germline ends. CDR1 and CDR2 from the germline V gene are SGHTA and FQGNSA. This CDR3 contains 13 residues. Source material: memory CD4+ T cells from PBMCs. The subset is: CD45RA-negative fraction. J is TRBJ2-5 and V is TRBV7-2, with D possibly being TRBD2 (6 bases). The clonotype originates from a young man in good health. Some clones in this sample may be carry-over from other donors' samples. The CDR3 DNA reads TGTGCCAGCAGCTTAGGGAGGGGAGAGACCCAGTACTTC. Its protein is CASSLGRGETQYF.